The 18 T cell receptor beta chains in this list originate from one sample, sequenced in a study of pediatric ulcerative colitis. The protocol was immunoSEQ multiplex PCR, while the TCRdb copy is restricted to in-frame clones and leaves out a portion. The data hold around 30,000 clones, with almost 85% observed a single time. The sequencing sample was made of blood. These TCRs come from a boy aged 10-17 years with severe ulcerative colitis.

This chain joins TRBV5-8 and TRBJ2-7; D is undetermined. The germline gives CDR1 SGHTS, CDR2 YDEGEE. With 2 bases removed from V and 6 bases from J, the gap between germline ends came to 6 bases. The CDR3 loop spans 11 amino acids. In nucleotides, the CDR3 is TGTGCCAGCAGCTTTGTCGGCGAGCAGTACTTC. Amino acids: CASSFVGEQYF. The full variable domain, its missing parts supplied by reference TRBV5-8 and TRBJ2-7, is EAGVTQSPTHLIKTRGQQATLRCSPISGHTSVYWYQQALGLGLQFLLWYDEGEERNRGNFPPRFSGRQFPNYSSELNVNALELEDSALYLCASSFVGEQYFGPGTRLTVT.

The chain couples TRBV5-4 to TRBJ2-4; TRBD1 is a possible D gene (6 bases). Per germline, CDR1 SGHNT and CDR2 YYREEE (reference sequence). The CDR3 runs 16 residues. Trimming stripped 4 bases from V and 1 base from J, with 15 bases between. CDR3 in amino acids: CASSMQGNYAKNIQYF. In DNA form, the CDR3 reads TGTGCCAGCAGCATGCAGGGGAATTACGCCAAAAACATTCAGTACTTC. Drawing the rest from reference TRBV5-4 and TRBJ2-4, the complete variable domain is ETGVTQSPTHLIKTRGQQVTLRCSSQSGHNTVSWYQQALGQGPQFIFQYYREEENGRGNFPPRFSGLQFPNYSSELNVNALELDDSALYLCASSMQGNYAKNIQYFGAGTRLSVL.

The chain joins TRBV4-3 to TRBJ1-5, with TRBD1 identical over 7 bases. The germline V gene has CDR1 LGHNA and CDR2 YSLEER. This CDR3 has 16 amino acids. V shed 0 bases, J shed 4 bases, and the junction held 6 bases outside the gene matches. The CDR3: CASSQDDRAQNQPQHF. CDR3 coding DNA: TGCGCCAGCAGCCAAGATGACAGGGCTCAGAATCAGCCCCAGCATTTT.

The gene calls are TRBV27 and TRBJ2-3; D tentatively fits TRBD1 or TRBD2 (5 bases each). Germline CDR1 MNHEY, CDR2 SMNVEV (reference sequence). This CDR3 has 17 residues. V was clipped by 1 base and J by 0 bases, with 14 bases between them. The DNA for the CDR3 is TGTGCCAGCAGTTTATTTGGGGACGGTTCTAGCACAGATACGCAGTATTTT. Its protein is CASSLFGDGSSTDTQYF.

The chain has TRBV4-1 and TRBJ2-1, with TRBD2 matching over 14 bases. CDR1 is MGHRA and CDR2 is YSYEKL in the germline V gene. This CDR3 comprises 18 residues. V shed 4 bases and J 4 bases; nucleotides not matched to a gene: 9. CDR3 protein: CASSLMPGTSGGYNEQFF. CDR3 DNA: TGCGCCAGCAGCCTTATGCCCGGGACTAGCGGGGGTTACAATGAGCAGTTCTTC.

The chain couples TRBV10-3 to TRBJ1-3; possible D gene TRBD1, 5 bases. Per the germline V gene, CDR1 is ENHRY and CDR2 is SYGVKD. V lost 3 bases to trimming and J lost 1 base, with 10 bases between them. The CDR3 is 15 amino acids. The CDR3 loop reads CAISDPGSSGNTIYF. CDR3 nucleotide sequence: TGTGCCATCAGTGATCCAGGGTCGTCTGGAAACACCATATATTTT.

V usage is TRBV2 and J usage is TRBJ1-1; unclear D gene. The ends were cut back, 3 bases at V and 4 bases at J, with 15 bases in the middle. The CDR3 totals 15 residues. In germline, CDR1 is SNHLY, CDR2 FYNNEI. CDR3 in amino acids: CASSEGWGFSTEAFF. Here the CDR3 DNA reads TGTGCCAGCAGTGAGGGTTGGGGTTTTAGCACTGAAGCTTTCTTT.

The CDR3 DNA is TGTGCCAGCAGCCATCAGCCCAATGAGCAGTTCTTC. This gives the protein CASSHQPNEQFF. The rearrangement links TRBV5-4 to TRBJ2-1; D remains ambiguous. This CDR3 contains 12 residues. V shed 4 bases and J shed 6 bases, with 8 bases lying between them. Germline V gene sequence: CDR1 SGHNT, CDR2 YYREEE (reference sequence).

CDR3 amino acids: CATSRERTASSYNSPLHF. CDR3 nucleotide sequence: TGTGCCACCAGCAGAGAACGGACCGCTAGCTCCTATAATTCACCCCTCCACTTT. This rearrangement joins TRBV15 to TRBJ1-6; D call uncertain. The length of the CDR3 is 18 residues. Per germline, CDR1 LNHNV and CDR2 YYDKDF (reference sequence). V was shortened by 0 bases and J by 0 bases, with 12 bases between the two germline ends.

This clone was observed a single time. The chain recombines TRBV18 with TRBJ2-3, with 7 bases fitting TRBD2. V lost 6 bases to trimming and J lost 0 bases; unmatched junction nucleotides: 9. The CDR3 contains 16 residues. The germline V gene encodes CDR1 KGHSH and CDR2 LQKENI. This chain's CDR3 is CASSPGGTTSTDTQYF. CDR3 DNA sequence: TGTGCCAGCTCCCCGGGAGGCACAACCAGCACAGATACGCAGTATTTT.

This chain connects TRBV5-4 to TRBJ2-3; D is undetermined. The CDR3 is 13 residues long. Trimming cost V 3 bases and J 1 base, with 6 bases left between them. Germline V CDR1 and CDR2: SGHNT, YYREEE (reference sequence). The CDR3 spells CASSSTGTDTQYF. Here the CDR3 DNA reads TGTGCCAGCAGCTCAACGGGCACAGATACGCAGTATTTT.

The gene calls are TRBV6-5 and TRBJ1-3, with D hard to call. The V end was cut by 7 bases, the J end by 0 bases, with 4 bases between. The CDR3 has 12 residues. The V gene's germline CDR1 is MNHEY and CDR2 SVGAGI. The CDR3 DNA reads as TGTGCCAGCACCTACTCTGGAAACACCATATATTTT. Amino acids: CASTYSGNTIYF.

The chain links TRBV19 to TRBJ1-5; D not resolved. This CDR3 spans 12 amino acids. Germline values: CDR1 LNHDA, CDR2 SQIVND (reference sequence). Deletions cut 6 bases from V and 4 bases from J, with 7 bases between. DNA of the CDR3: TGTGCCAGTAGCCTGAGAAATCAGCCCCAGCATTTT. Translation: CASSLRNQPQHF.

The chain joins TRBV5-1 to TRBJ1-3; D ambiguous. V gave up 0 bases and J gave up 1 base, with 5 bases separating them. This CDR3 comprises 14 residues. CDR1 and CDR2 (germline): SGHRS, YFSETQ. CDR3 residues: CASSLAQSGNTIYF. The CDR3 nucleotides read TGCGCCAGCAGCTTGGCGCAGTCTGGAAACACCATATATTTT.

This sequence joins TRBV15 and TRBJ2-3; 8 positions match TRBD1. V shed 3 bases, J shed 8 bases, and the junction held 13 bases outside the gene matches. Germline V gene data show CDR1 as LNHNV and CDR2 as YYDKDF (reference sequence). The CDR3 has 16 amino acids. CDR3 protein: CATSSSMDREFGTQYF. In DNA form, the CDR3 reads TGTGCCACCAGCAGCAGTATGGACAGGGAGTTTGGTACGCAGTATTTT.

The chain links TRBV2 to TRBJ2-1; D is unclear. The CDR3 totals 10 residues. Germline V lookup: CDR1 SNHLY, CDR2 FYNNEI. With 8 bases removed from V and 8 bases from J, the gap between germline ends came to 7 bases. CDR3 sequence reads: CASRSDEQFF. The DNA for the CDR3 is TGTGCCAGCCGCTCGGATGAGCAGTTCTTC.

This clone was picked up a small number of times. The chain joins TRBV30 to TRBJ1-2, with 8 bases that match TRBD1. The CDR3 runs 13 residues. Germline V gene sequence: CDR1 GTSNPN, CDR2 SVGIG (reference sequence). Trimming cost V 1 base and J 3 bases; bases outside gene matches: 1. The CDR3: CAWSGQGYYGYTF. CDR3 DNA: TGTGCCTGGAGTGGACAGGGGTACTATGGCTACACCTTC.

The chain is built from TRBV14 and TRBJ1-2; possible D gene TRBD1, 5 bases. CDR1 and CDR2 from the germline V gene are SGHDN and FVKESK. CDR3 length: 14 amino acids. V was shortened by 4 bases and J by 3 bases, with 12 bases between the two germline ends. Here the CDR3 reads CASSPMGQDYGYTF. In DNA, the CDR3 is TGTGCCAGCAGCCCCATGGGGCAAGACTATGGCTACACCTTC.